A selection of T cell receptor beta chains follows, all from one sample in a study of OX40 agonist ivuxolimab in advanced cancers. Libraries were prepared by immunoSEQ multiplex PCR; TCRdb keeps only in-frame clonotypes and omits some of them. The sample has approximately 60,000 clones, about 92% seen once; the top ten hold about 0.66%. This specimen was CD4+ or CD8+ T cells sorted from blood, taken in a trial of the OX40 agonist ivuxolimab. The source is an adult with an advanced solid tumor such as melanoma, head and neck, liver or kidney cancer. The CDR3 runs from the conserved cysteine through the conserved F or W. D genes are given only for firm matches. Rows give clone size only sometimes, using once, few, many, or a class for an expanded clone.

cdr3_nt: TGCGCCAGCAGCCGGCGGGACAGCTCCTACGAGCAGTACTTC; cdr3_aa: CASSRRDSSYEQYF; j_call: TRBJ2-7; d_call: .; v_call: TRBV5-1; clone_size: .
cdr3_nt: TGTGCCAGCTCCCTCGGACAGGGTGGCAATGAGCAGTTCTTC; cdr3_aa: CASSLGQGGNEQFF; j_call: TRBJ2-1; d_call: TRBD1; v_call: TRBV18; clone_size: .
cdr3_nt: TGCGCCAGCAGCTTGGACAGGGTCATCTACAATGAGCAGTTCTTC; cdr3_aa: CASSLDRVIYNEQFF; j_call: TRBJ2-1; d_call: .; v_call: TRBV5-1; clone_size: .
cdr3_nt: TGTGCCAGCAGCTTGGGGGTTGGAGGGTACCCCGGGGAGCTGTTTTTT; cdr3_aa: CASSLGVGGYPGELFF; j_call: TRBJ2-2; d_call: .; v_call: TRBV5-4; clone_size: .
cdr3_nt: TGTGCCTGGAGTGTGGAGAGTGAAAAACTGTTTTTT; cdr3_aa: CAWSVESEKLFF; j_call: TRBJ1-4; d_call: .; v_call: TRBV30; clone_size: .
cdr3_nt: TGTGCCAGCAGTATCGGACAGGGTCCCTTCTACGAGCAGTACTTC; cdr3_aa: CASSIGQGPFYEQYF; j_call: TRBJ2-7; d_call: TRBD1; v_call: TRBV27; clone_size: .
cdr3_nt: TGTGCCAGCAGCTACTTCCACGACCAGGGGCAGGGCAATCAGCCCCAGCATTTT; cdr3_aa: CASSYFHDQGQGNQPQHF; j_call: TRBJ1-5; d_call: .; v_call: TRBV7-3; clone_size: .
cdr3_nt: TGTGCCAGTAGTTCACGCGGGGGGTACACAGATACGCAGTATTTT; cdr3_aa: CASSSRGGYTDTQYF; j_call: TRBJ2-3; d_call: TRBD2; v_call: TRBV19; clone_size: .
cdr3_nt: TGCAGCGGTGGCGGAGAAAAAGAGACCCAGTACTTC; cdr3_aa: CSGGGEKETQYF; j_call: TRBJ2-5; d_call: .; v_call: TRBV29-1; clone_size: .
cdr3_nt: TGTGCCAGCAGCGTAGATATCTACCAAGAGACCCAGTACTTC; cdr3_aa: CASSVDIYQETQYF; j_call: TRBJ2-5; d_call: .; v_call: TRBV9; clone_size: .
cdr3_nt: TGTGCCAGCAGCGGAGTGGTACTAGCGGGAGATGAGCAGTTCTTC; cdr3_aa: CASSGVVLAGDEQFF; j_call: TRBJ2-1; d_call: TRBD2; v_call: TRBV9; clone_size: .
cdr3_nt: TGTGCCAGCAGTTACTCCGGGACCGATAATCAGCCCCAGCATTTT; cdr3_aa: CASSYSGTDNQPQHF; j_call: TRBJ1-5; d_call: .; v_call: TRBV6-6; clone_size: .
cdr3_nt: TGTGCCAGCAGCTCAGACAGTAGCAATCAGCCCCAGCATTTT; cdr3_aa: CASSSDSSNQPQHF; j_call: TRBJ1-5; d_call: .; v_call: TRBV7-9; clone_size: .
cdr3_nt: TGTGCCATCAGGGAGGAGGGACCGTCCAAGCAGTACTTC; cdr3_aa: CAIREEGPSKQYF; j_call: TRBJ2-7; d_call: .; v_call: TRBV10-3; clone_size: .
cdr3_nt: TGTGCCAGCAGCTTAACGGTAAATCAGCCCCAGCATTTT; cdr3_aa: CASSLTVNQPQHF; j_call: TRBJ1-5; d_call: .; v_call: TRBV7-3; clone_size: few
cdr3_nt: TGTGACAATTTTCGGACTAGCGGATCTAGCACAGATACGCAGTATTTT; cdr3_aa: CDNFRTSGSSTDTQYF; j_call: TRBJ2-3; d_call: .; v_call: TRBV21-1; clone_size: .
cdr3_nt: TGTGCCAGCAGTGGGGGACAGCAAGAGACCCAGTACTTC; cdr3_aa: CASSGGQQETQYF; j_call: TRBJ2-5; d_call: TRBD1; v_call: TRBV6-5; clone_size: .
cdr3_nt: TGCAGCGTTCTAGAAGGGCAAGCGGGAGGGCCAAATACGCAGTATTTT; cdr3_aa: CSVLEGQAGGPNTQYF; j_call: TRBJ2-3; d_call: TRBD2; v_call: TRBV29-1; clone_size: .